A single sample gave rise to the 24 T cell receptor beta chains below, sequenced in a study of Ad26.COV2.S vaccination and SARS-CoV-2 variants. Treatment specified: roughly 18 received Ad26.COV2.S at low or high dose, single or two shots; 5 received placebo; per-sample allocation not given. Sampling was performed 63 days after the first vaccine or placebo injection. This table comes from immunoSEQ multiplex PCR, and its TCRdb copy is limited to in-frame clones, with some not included. The data show about 350,000 clones, roughly 90% seen once. Sequenced material: peripheral blood, taken in a trial of Ad26.COV2.S vaccine versus placebo. These receptors all come from a person aged 18-65 years who received the Ad26.COV2.S COVID-19 vaccine or a placebo.

J is TRBJ2-7 and V is TRBV3-1 (or the pseudogene TRBV3-2); D gene unclear. The CDR3 totals 14 residues. Germline CDR1 is LGHDT and CDR2 is YNNKEL (reference sequence). V lost 4 bases to trimming and J lost 1 base, with 11 bases between them. For the CDR3, the DNA is TGTGCCAGCAGCCCGACATCATTATCCTACGAGCAGTACTTC. This codes for CASSPTSLSYEQYF.

The chain recombines TRBV28 with TRBJ1-5; TRBD1 aligns across 7 bases. This CDR3 region has 12 residues. The V gene's germline CDR1 is MDHEN and CDR2 SYDVKM. J lost 4 bases, V lost 10 bases, and 4 bases had no gene match. CDR3 loop: CATETGNQPQHF. The CDR3 DNA sequence: TGTGCCACCGAGACAGGGAATCAGCCCCAGCATTTT.

The chain is built from TRBV4-1 and TRBJ2-5, with 12 bases matching TRBD2. This CDR3 region has 21 residues. V dropped 0 bases and J dropped 0; count of bases not matched to a gene: 14. CDR1 MGHRA and CDR2 YSYEKL come from the germline V gene. CDR3 sequence: CASSQELGTSGRPHDQETQYF. The CDR3 DNA reads as TGCGCCAGCAGCCAAGAATTGGGAACTAGCGGGAGGCCCCATGACCAAGAGACCCAGTACTTC.

The rearrangement joins TRBV7-2 to TRBJ2-2; 7 nucleotides match TRBD1. Trimming removed 1 base from V and 6 bases from J; junction bases left unmatched: 5. The germline gives CDR1 SGHTA, CDR2 FQGNSA. The CDR3 is 15 residues long. The CDR3 reads CASSLVGGAAGELFF. The CDR3 DNA follows: TGTGCCAGCAGCTTAGTAGGGGGCGCCGCCGGGGAGCTGTTTTTT.

CDR3 region: CASSYKATGGWNEQFF. CDR3 nucleotides: TGTGCCAGCAGTTACAAGGCAACGGGAGGTTGGAATGAGCAGTTCTTC. V gene TRBV6-6 combines with J gene TRBJ2-1; 7 bases are a match to TRBD2. The CDR3 has 16 amino acids. The V gene's germline CDR1 is MNHNY and CDR2 SVGAGI (reference sequence). The V gene end was trimmed by 2 bases and the J gene end by 7 bases; junction bases not matched to a gene: 11.

This chain joins TRBV7-2 and TRBJ2-3, with 8 nucleotides matching TRBD2. Germline lookup yields CDR1 SGHTA and CDR2 FQGNSA. V lost 0 bases and J lost 1; bases outside the gene matches: 6. The CDR3 contains 17 residues. The CDR3 DNA sequence: TGTGCCAGCAGCTTAGCGGCAAGCGGGGGAGGCACAGATACGCAGTATTTT. The encoded protein is CASSLAASGGGTDTQYF.

The chain is built from TRBV15 and TRBJ1-2; D call uncertain. CDR1 is LNHNV and CDR2 is YYDKDF in the germline V gene (reference sequence). Trimming removed 0 bases from V and 7 bases from J, with 18 bases in between. CDR3 length: 16 residues. CDR3 DNA: TGTGCCACCAGCAGAGATCGAGAGCAGGCCCGCAGTGGCTACACCTTC. This gives the protein CATSRDREQARSGYTF.

CDR3 sequence: CANSTDPFYSNQPQHF. The CDR3 DNA reads TGTGCCAATTCGACAGATCCTTTCTATAGCAATCAGCCCCAGCATTTT. The chain is built from TRBV7-6 and TRBJ1-5, with a possible D match to TRBD1 (5 bases). Germline V gene data show CDR1 as SGHVS and CDR2 as FNYEAQ. CDR3 length: 16 residues. Trimming cost V 10 bases and J 0 bases, with 19 bases left between them.

This chain connects TRBV27 to TRBJ1-4; 10 bases match TRBD1. Looked up from germline, CDR1 is MNHEY and CDR2 is SMNVEV (reference sequence). V dropped 0 bases and J dropped 7; count of bases not matched to a gene: 2. This CDR3 has 15 amino acids. The CDR3 coding sequence is TGTGCCAGCAGTTTATCGGGGACAGGGGCTGAAAAACTGTTTTTT. Amino acid sequence: CASSLSGTGAEKLFF.

This rearrangement joins TRBV28 to TRBJ2-1, with TRBD1 matching over 7 bases. V dropped 6 bases and J dropped 9; count of bases not matched to a gene: 11. The CDR3 consists of 14 residues. The germline V gene has CDR1 MDHEN and CDR2 SYDVKM. CDR3 sequence: CASSPPNRGIEQFF. The CDR3 nucleotides read TGTGCCAGCAGCCCTCCCAACAGGGGTATTGAGCAGTTCTTC.

This chain uses TRBV5-4 with TRBJ2-2; 7 bases match TRBD1. The CDR3 is 15 residues long. V gave up 3 bases and J gave up 6 bases; unmatched junction bases: 8. Germline values: CDR1 SGHNT, CDR2 YYREEE (reference sequence). The CDR3 coding sequence is TGTGCCAGCAGCTCCTTTGACAGGGCCCCCGGGGAGCTGTTTTTT. Amino acid sequence: CASSSFDRAPGELFF.

The chain employs TRBV6-5 and TRBJ1-1, with D unresolved. The germline V gene has CDR1 MNHEY and CDR2 SVGAGI. The germline V and J ends were trimmed by 5 bases and 3 bases, with 16 bases remaining between them. This CDR3 is 15 amino acids long. The CDR3 coding sequence is TGTGCCAGCAGTCGGATAGGAGGGCTGGACACTGAAGCTTTCTTT. Translation: CASSRIGGLDTEAFF.

A word on this clone: The same CDR3 can be traced to other DNA sequences in this sample. The V call is TRBV12-3 or TRBV12-4, the J call TRBJ1-2; 7 nucleotides match TRBD1. Trimming cost V 3 bases and J 2 bases; bases outside gene matches: 0. The CDR3 is 13 residues long. The DNA for the CDR3 is TGTGCCAGCAGTTTGGGACAGAACTATGGCTACACCTTC. Translating gives CASSLGQNYGYTF.

The rearrangement links TRBV19 to TRBJ1-1, with D uncertain. Per germline, CDR1 LNHDA and CDR2 SQIVND (reference sequence). The V and J ends lost 6 bases and 5 bases respectively, with 7 bases between them. The CDR3 runs 11 residues. The CDR3 reads CASRWQTEAFF. The CDR3 DNA follows: TGTGCCAGTAGGTGGCAGACTGAAGCTTTCTTT.

This clone was seen once. The rearrangement links TRBV7-9 to TRBJ1-4; D is undetermined. V gave up 2 bases and J gave up 4 bases, with 14 bases separating them. Germline loops: CDR1 SEHNR, CDR2 FQNEAQ (reference sequence). The CDR3 totals 16 residues. CDR3: CASSLFGRTSNEKLFF. The CDR3 region has the DNA TGTGCCAGCAGCTTATTTGGCAGGACGAGTAATGAAAAACTGTTTTTT. The entire variable domain, with the rest obtained from reference TRBV7-9 and TRBJ1-4, is as follows: DTGVSQNPRHKITKRGQNVTFRCDPISEHNRLYWYRQTLGQGPEFLTYFQNEAQLEKSRLLSDRFSAERPKGSFSTLEIQRTEQGDSAMYLCASSLFGRTSNEKLFFGSGTQLSVL.

V gene TRBV24-1 combines with J gene TRBJ2-1; perhaps D is TRBD1 or TRBD2 (5 bases each). V lost 3 bases to trimming and J lost 8 bases, with 13 bases between them. The CDR3 covers 14 residues. Germline CDR1 is KGHDR and CDR2 is SFDVKD. The CDR3 DNA reads TGTGCCACCAGTGATACGCCACGGGGCGATGAGCAGTTCTTC. Protein sequence: CATSDTPRGDEQFF.

CDR3 in DNA: TGTGCCAGCAGCGGAGGACAGGGAGGTAACACCGGGGAGCTGTTTTTT. Protein product: CASSGGQGGNTGELFF. The V call is TRBV7-2, the J call TRBJ2-2, with 8 bases aligning to TRBD1. CDR3 length: 16 amino acids. CDR1 SGHTA and CDR2 FQGNSA come from the germline V gene. V was clipped by 5 bases and J by 2 bases; unmatched bases: 7.

V and J are TRBV5-6 and TRBJ2-1, with a weak D call TRBD2 (6 bases). This CDR3 is 15 amino acids long. CDR1 SGHDT and CDR2 YYEEEE come from the germline V gene. V dropped 5 bases and J dropped 4 bases, with 16 bases sitting between them. CDR3 in amino acids: CASSTSAGLYNEQFF. In DNA, the CDR3 is TGTGCCAGCAGTACCTCTGCGGGGCTATACAATGAGCAGTTCTTC.

This CDR3 is CASSQTRGGGYGYTF. The CDR3 nucleotides read TGTGCCAGCAGCCAAACCAGGGGAGGCGGCTATGGCTACACCTTC. The J gene is TRBJ1-2, the V gene TRBV3-1 (or the pseudogene TRBV3-2); the D gene is possibly TRBD1 (6 bases). Germline V gives CDR1 LGHDT, CDR2 YNNKEL (reference sequence). The CDR3 extends over 15 amino acids. Deletions cut 2 bases from V and 4 bases from J, with 14 bases between.

The V gene is TRBV7-9, the J gene TRBJ1-3, with unresolved D. The V end lost 1 base, the J end lost 0 bases, and 10 bases lay between the germline ends. Germline assignment: CDR1 SEHNR and CDR2 FQNEAQ (reference sequence). The CDR3 loop spans 16 amino acids. The CDR3 loop reads CASSLDGEVSGNTIYF. CDR3 coding DNA: TGTGCCAGCAGCTTAGATGGAGAAGTCTCTGGAAACACCATATATTTT.

This sequence joins TRBV2 and TRBJ1-4; TRBD1 matches at 8 bases. This CDR3 is built from 17 residues. Trimming cost V 0 bases and J 6 bases; bases outside gene matches: 9. Germline V gene data show CDR1 as SNHLY and CDR2 as FYNNEI. This CDR3 is CASSEAFPGGADEKLFF. As DNA, the CDR3 is TGTGCCAGCAGTGAAGCGTTCCCAGGGGGCGCGGATGAAAAACTGTTTTTT.

The chain uses TRBV19 and TRBJ2-3; 14 bases map to TRBD2. Looked up from germline, CDR1 is LNHDA and CDR2 is SQIVND (reference sequence). The V and J ends lost 6 bases and 6 bases, in that order; junction bases with no gene match: 8. The CDR3 consists of 16 residues. CDR3 nucleotide sequence: TGTGCCAGTAGCAAGGGACTAGCGGGAGATCGTGATACGCAGTATTTT. Its translation is CASSKGLAGDRDTQYF.

V and J are TRBV19 and TRBJ2-4, with 9 bases aligning to TRBD1. In germline, CDR1 is LNHDA, CDR2 SQIVND (reference sequence). This CDR3 comprises 16 residues. The ends lost 3 bases at V and 3 bases at J; junction bases unmatched: 6. The CDR3 DNA follows: TGTGCCAGTAGTATCAGGACAGGGGTTATCAAAAACATTCAGTACTTC. Protein: CASSIRTGVIKNIQYF.

This clone came up once. The chain has TRBV6-1 and TRBJ1-2; the D is unclear. There are 11 residues in the CDR3. Germline-derived CDR1 and CDR2 are MNHNS and SASEGT. V shed 1 base and J shed 8 bases, with 5 bases lying between them. The CDR3 DNA reads TGTGCCAGCAGTGAAGGACGCGGCTACACCTTC. Residues: CASSEGRGYTF.